One T cell receptor beta chain is described in this entry. Antigen unknown. The DNA is omitted, as the CDR3 cannot be located on it reliably, and the CDR3 follows TCRdb's listing. The data belong to a study of T-cell memory formation after mild COVID-19. Study-wide background: TCR clusters were largely donor specific. General study results and limits: Pre-infection memory held some responding clones, suggesting pre-existing cross-reactive T cells responded. Those CD4+ clones that contracted were mainly in CM and EM (CD8+ ones in EMRA).

TCRdb itself ran the 5' RACE reads through MiXCR, one entry per CDR3 protein. The table records about 340,000 distinct CDR3 sequences, around a sixth of them present only once. The V gene's germline CDR1 is SGHRS and CDR2 YFSETQ. Termini included, the CDR3 measures 14 amino acids. The J gene is TRBJ1-1, the V gene TRBV5-1; the table's TRBD1 call for D was not verified on the DNA. Sequenced material: PBMCs or a T cell subset sorted from them (not recorded which). The origin of this receptor is a man aged 18 to 35 who had mild COVID-19 (a few samples of this study predate the infection). Cell type and time point are not known. The CDR3 loop is CASSSVGGGTEVFF.